Listed below are T cell receptor beta chains from one sample, sequenced in a study of beta chain features in type 1 diabetes. Profiled with immunoSEQ multiplex PCR; TCRdb holds only in-frame clones, not every one. The repertoire includes some 150,000 clones, under 60% of them detected once, and around 0.45% sits in the top ten. The sample was Tregs from blood. The receptor source for this set is a man aged 18 to 35 in good health. Each CDR3 is given with its conserved first and last residue. The D gene is left open where the match is weak. Only some rows state a clone size, as once, few, many or a class for expanded clones.

clone_size	cdr3_length	v_call	d_call	j_call	cdr3_nt	cdr3_aa
.	16	TRBV21-1	.	TRBJ2-7	TGTGCCAGCAGCAAATACGTCAGGGGTGAACCCTACGAGCAGTACTTC	CASSKYVRGEPYEQYF
.	14	TRBV7-3	.	TRBJ1-1	TGTGCCAGCAGCCTACAGGGAGAGAAGGCTGAAGCTTTCTTT	CASSLQGEKAEAFF
many	14	TRBV7-3	TRBD2	TRBJ2-3	TGTGCCAGCAGCGCCCTCGGGGGGACAGATACGCAGTATTTT	CASSALGGTDTQYF
.	15	TRBV15	.	TRBJ2-4	TGTGCCACCAGCAGAGATCTGGCGGTCGAAAACATTCAGTACTTC	CATSRDLAVENIQYF
.	16	TRBV4-2	TRBD2	TRBJ2-1	TGTGCCAGCAGCCAACATACTAGCGGGGGGGCCGATCAGCAGTTCTTC	CASSQHTSGGADQQFF
.	14	TRBV28	TRBD1	TRBJ1-5	TGTGCCAGCAGGGACAGGGGCGCGATAGGGCCCCAGCATTTT	CASRDRGAIGPQHF
few	13	TRBV28	TRBD1	TRBJ1-5	TGTGCCAGCAGTTGGGACAGTAATCAGCCCCAGCATTTT	CASSWDSNQPQHF
few	16	TRBV18	.	TRBJ2-1	TGTGCCAGCTCACCACCGTCACTAGCCTCCTACAATGAGCAGTTCTTC	CASSPPSLASYNEQFF
few	13	TRBV2	.	TRBJ1-1	TGTGCCAGCACGCAGACAGAGAACACTGAAGCTTTCTTT	CASTQTENTEAFF
few	14	TRBV11-2	.	TRBJ2-4	TGTGCCAGCAGCACCAGGGGGTGGGGGGACATTCAGTACTTC	CASSTRGWGDIQYF
few	16	TRBV4-2	TRBD2	TRBJ2-1	TGTGCCAGCAGCCACCGACTAGCGGGAGAATACGGTGAGCAGTTCTTC	CASSHRLAGEYGEQFF
few	16	TRBV7-2	.	TRBJ1-1	TGTGCCAGCAGCCCCCCGGTTACGGTTGTTAGCACTGAAGCTTTCTTT	CASSPPVTVVSTEAFF
few	13	TRBV29-1	.	TRBJ1-2	TGCAGCGCCCGACAGGATACACCTTATGGCTACACCTTC	CSARQDTPYGYTF
.	12	TRBV25-1	.	TRBJ2-7	TGTGCCAGCAGCCAGACAGGTTACGAGCAGTACTTC	CASSQTGYEQYF
few	15	TRBV7-9	.	TRBJ1-5	TGTGCCAGCAGCCCAATGGGCAGGGGCGCAGGAGCCCAGCATTTT	CASSPMGRGAGAQHF
.	15	TRBV6-6	TRBD1	TRBJ2-1	TGTGCCAGCAGTTACGGACAGGGGGCGGGCAATGAGCAGTTCTTC	CASSYGQGAGNEQFF
.	15	TRBV10-3	TRBD2	TRBJ2-3	TGTGCCATCGCGGATGGCGGGGGGACCACAGATACGCAGTATTTT	CAIADGGGTTDTQYF
.	15	TRBV5-4	.	TRBJ2-7	TGTGCCAGCAGCCCGTCGGCTAGCGTACCCTACGAGCAGTACTTC	CASSPSASVPYEQYF
.	14	TRBV28	TRBD1	TRBJ1-1	TGTGCCAGCAGTCTTCAACAGGGGGTTAGCAAAGCTTTCTTT	CASSLQQGVSKAFF
.	15	TRBV9	.	TRBJ2-5	TGTGCCAGCAGCCCCCAGGCCTCCTCCTGGGAGGCCCAGTACTTC	CASSPQASSWEAQYF
.	11	TRBV6-6	.	TRBJ2-1	TGTGCCAGCAGTTACGGAGCTGAGCAGTTCTTC	CASSYGAEQFF
few	14	TRBV7-2	.	TRBJ1-1	TGTGCCAGCAGCTTAATTTCCGGGGTAATTGAAGCTTTCTTT	CASSLISGVIEAFF
few	18	TRBV29-1	.	TRBJ2-3	TGCAGCGCAACTGTATTCAGGGGCCAGCGGATACGCACAGATACGCAGTATTTT	CSATVFRGQRIRTDTQYF
.	16	TRBV7-2	TRBD2	TRBJ2-3	TGTGCCAGCAGCTTAAGTCCAGGACCACTAGCGGATACGCAGTATTTT	CASSLSPGPLADTQYF
few	14	TRBV19	TRBD2	TRBJ2-7	TGTGCCAGTAGTATACGTCGGGGGGGGGACGAGCAGTACTTC	CASSIRRGGDEQYF
.	16	TRBV5-6	.	TRBJ2-7	TGTGCCAGCAGCATACGCACCTACCACAGCTCCTACGAGCAGTACTTC	CASSIRTYHSSYEQYF
.	15	TRBV2	.	TRBJ2-7	TGTGCCAGCAGTGAAAGGGGCCAGGGCCCCTACGAGCAGTACTTC	CASSERGQGPYEQYF
.	15	TRBV6-1	TRBD1	TRBJ1-5	TGTGCCAGCAGTGGCGGGACAGAAAAAGGTCAGCCCCAGCATTTT	CASSGGTEKGQPQHF
few	15	TRBV7-2	TRBD1	TRBJ2-2	TGTGCCAGCAGCTCACGACAGGGTGGTAACGGGGAGCTGTTTTTT	CASSSRQGGNGELFF
.	15	TRBV6-1	.	TRBJ2-7	TGTGCCAGCAGCATGAACGTGGCAGGGAAAAACGAGCAGTACTTC	CASSMNVAGKNEQYF
once	13	TRBV5-5	.	TRBJ2-5	TGTGCCAGCAACCCGACAGCCCAAGAGACCCAGTACTTC	CASNPTAQETQYF
few	13	TRBV30	.	TRBJ1-1	TGTGCCCGCCGACTGAAGATGAACACTGAAGCTTTCTTT	CARRLKMNTEAFF
.	15	TRBV5-1	TRBD1	TRBJ1-5	TGCGCCAGCAGCTTGGGGGACAGGGTGGGGGAGCCCCAGCATTTT	CASSLGDRVGEPQHF
.	14	TRBV2	.	TRBJ2-7	TGTGCCAGCAACCTGGGTGGGAGCACCTACGAGCAGTACTTC	CASNLGGSTYEQYF
few	16	TRBV7-2	TRBD1	TRBJ2-3	TGTGCCAGCAGCCCCCAGTTCCGACAGGGAAGAGATACGCAGTATTTT	CASSPQFRQGRDTQYF
few	14	TRBV7-9	.	TRBJ1-2	TGTGCCAGCAGCTTACAAGGAGAAGTTGGGGGCTACACCTTC	CASSLQGEVGGYTF